A few counts support the clone carrying this TCR beta chain. Its antigen is not identified. This CDR3 comprises 18 residues. The V segment lost 6 bases and the J segment 0 bases; nucleotides outside the gene matches: 13. This sample was taken from a study of T-cell reconstitution after alpha-beta-depleted transplantation in children. Study-level points and caveats: Alpha-beta T cells present about two months after transplant were reported to originate from several hundred expanded graft clones. Diversity of TCRbeta at day 60 was high in some patients, arising from surviving recipient T cells and thymic progenitors.

The library targeted TCRbeta and was prepared with unique molecular identifiers. TCRdb recomputed calls from the PCR reads with MiXCR, one row per CDR3 protein. The sample lists over 100,000 distinct CDR3 sequences; 10% to 13% were seen once. Sequences were derived from PBMCs, sampled before TCRalphabeta/CD19-depleted stem cell transplant. The source is a boy between 2 and 10 years old with acute lymphoblastic leukemia, due to receive a stem cell transplant. The rearrangement links TRBV12-3 or TRBV12-4 to TRBJ2-2; TRBD1 agrees at 7 bases. CDR3 sequence reads: CASSRTLGTATNTGELFF. CDR3 bases: TGTGCCAGCAGCCGGACCCTAGGGACAGCGACGAACACCGGGGAGCTGTTTTTT.